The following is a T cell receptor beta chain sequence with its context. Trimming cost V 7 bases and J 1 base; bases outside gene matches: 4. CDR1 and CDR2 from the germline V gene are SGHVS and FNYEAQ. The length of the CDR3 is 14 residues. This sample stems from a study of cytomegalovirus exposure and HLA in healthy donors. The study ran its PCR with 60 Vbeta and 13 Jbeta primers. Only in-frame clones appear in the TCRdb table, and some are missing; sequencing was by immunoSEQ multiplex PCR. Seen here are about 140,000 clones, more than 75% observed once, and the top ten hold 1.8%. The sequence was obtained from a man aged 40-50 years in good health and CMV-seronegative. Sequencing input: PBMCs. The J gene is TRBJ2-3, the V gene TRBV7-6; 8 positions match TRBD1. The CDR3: CASIKTGGTDTQYF. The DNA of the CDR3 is TGTGCCAGCATCAAGACAGGGGGCACAGATACGCAGTATTTT. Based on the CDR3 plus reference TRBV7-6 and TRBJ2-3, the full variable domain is GAGVSQSPRYKVTKRGQDVALRCDPISGHVSLYWYRQALGQGPEFLTYFNYEAQQDKSGLPNDRFSAERPEGSISTLTIQRTEQRDSAMYRCASIKTGGTDTQYFGPGTRLTVL.